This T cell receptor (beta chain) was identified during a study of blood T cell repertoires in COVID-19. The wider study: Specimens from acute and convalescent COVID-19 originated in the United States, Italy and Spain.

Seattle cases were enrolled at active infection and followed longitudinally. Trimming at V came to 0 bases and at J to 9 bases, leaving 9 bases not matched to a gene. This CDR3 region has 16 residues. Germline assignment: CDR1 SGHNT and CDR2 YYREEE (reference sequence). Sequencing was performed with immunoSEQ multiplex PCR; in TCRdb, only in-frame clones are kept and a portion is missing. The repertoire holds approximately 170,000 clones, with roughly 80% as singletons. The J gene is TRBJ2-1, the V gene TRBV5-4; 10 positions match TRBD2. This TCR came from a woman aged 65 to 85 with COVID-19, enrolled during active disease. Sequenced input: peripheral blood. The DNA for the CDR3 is TGTGCCAGCAGCTTGGGACGGCAGCGGGGGGGCGGTGAGCAGTTCTTC. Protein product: CASSLGRQRGGGEQFF.